The 10 T cell receptor beta chains presented below share a single source sample, sequenced in a study of STAT5B mutations in CD4+ large granular lymphocyte leukemia. Sequenced by immunoSEQ multiplex PCR; TCRdb stores in-frame clones only, minus some. The data show about 48,000 clones, with roughly two thirds seen just once and approximately 1.4% held by the top ten. Sequencing was carried out using CD4+ T cells from blood buffy coats. All receptors come from a human donor in good health.

The chain has TRBV7-2 and TRBJ2-2; D is ambiguous. With 4 bases removed from V and 4 bases from J, the gap between germline ends came to 10 bases. The CDR3 sequence is 14 residues long. From germline, CDR1 is SGHTA and CDR2 FQGNSA. The CDR3 DNA reads as TGTGCCAGCAGCTGGCGGCCGAGCACCGGGGAGCTGTTTTTT. This codes for CASSWRPSTGELFF.

In this sample, this clone turned up once. V usage is TRBV30 and J usage is TRBJ2-5, with D maybe TRBD2 (5 bases). Trimming pared 0 bases from V and 4 bases from J, leaving 6 bases between. Germline V gene sequence: CDR1 GTSNPN, CDR2 SVGIG (reference sequence). The CDR3 has 12 amino acids. CDR3 sequence (DNA): TGTGCCTGGAGTGTACGGGGAGAGACCCAGTACTTC. Protein product: CAWSVRGETQYF.

In its sample, this clone was seen a few times. This chain links TRBV30 with TRBJ2-2; TRBD1 aligns across 8 bases. The V and J ends lost 3 bases and 3 bases, in that order; junction bases with no gene match: 3. Germline V lookup: CDR1 GTSNPN, CDR2 SVGIG (reference sequence). This CDR3 is built from 14 residues. This chain's CDR3 is CAWRQGVYTGELFF. CDR3 DNA sequence: TGTGCCTGGAGACAGGGGGTGTACACCGGGGAGCTGTTTTTT.

The rearrangement links TRBV7-8 to TRBJ1-1; tentative D call: TRBD1 (5 bases). The CDR3 is made up of 12 amino acids. Trimming stripped 5 bases from V and 3 bases from J, with 7 bases between. The V gene's germline CDR1 is SGHVS and CDR2 FQNEAQ. The chain's CDR3 is CASSRGHTEAFF. Here the CDR3 DNA reads TGTGCCAGCAGCCGGGGACACACTGAAGCTTTCTTT.

V usage is TRBV19 and J usage is TRBJ1-1, with 7 bases fitting TRBD1. The CDR3 runs to 14 residues. The germline V gene encodes CDR1 LNHDA and CDR2 SQIVND (reference sequence). V was pared by 7 bases and J by 2 bases, with 7 bases of the junction left unmatched. This CDR3 reads CASTKGTDNTEAFF. CDR3 nucleotide sequence: TGTGCCAGTACTAAAGGGACAGACAACACTGAAGCTTTCTTT.

The chain employs TRBV6-1 and TRBJ1-5, with a possible D match to TRBD1 (5 bases). Per the germline V gene, CDR1 is MNHNS and CDR2 is SASEGT. The CDR3 loop spans 15 amino acids. V was pared by 1 base and J by 2 bases, with 9 bases between. The CDR3 loop is CASSEVGGGNQPQHF. CDR3 sequence (DNA): TGTGCCAGCAGTGAAGTCGGGGGTGGCAATCAGCCCCAGCATTTT.

The chain uses TRBV5-1 and TRBJ1-4, with a weak D call TRBD1 (5 bases). CDR1 is SGHRS, CDR2 YFSETQ, per germline. The CDR3 length is 14 residues. The germline V and J ends were trimmed by 4 bases and 3 bases, with 10 bases remaining between them. Here the CDR3 reads CASSRGLANEKLFF. CDR3 in DNA: TGCGCCAGCAGCCGGGGACTAGCTAATGAAAAACTGTTTTTT.

The rearrangement links TRBV19 to TRBJ2-7, with D tentatively TRBD1 or TRBD2 (5 bases each). V was shortened by 6 bases and J by 0 bases, with 15 bases between the two germline ends. CDR3 length equals 15 residues. Germline CDR1 is LNHDA and CDR2 is SQIVND (reference sequence). The CDR3 nucleotides are TGTGCCAGTAGGCAAGGGCATGGGGGCTCCTACGAGCAGTACTTC. This translates into CASRQGHGGSYEQYF.

The chain has TRBV27 and TRBJ1-4; 10 bases agree with TRBD1. Germline V CDR1 and CDR2: MNHEY, SMNVEV (reference sequence). The J segment lost 7 bases and the V segment lost 5 bases, leaving 10 bases of the junction unmatched. This CDR3 is 16 amino acids long. CDR3 protein: CASSPTRTGGLEKLFF. In nucleotides, the CDR3 is TGTGCCAGCAGTCCAACCCGGACAGGGGGACTTGAAAAACTGTTTTTT.

The chain joins TRBV6-5 to TRBJ1-2; no firm D call. V was shortened by 6 bases and J by 4 bases, with 12 bases between the two germline ends. Germline V CDR1 and CDR2: MNHEY, SVGAGI. This CDR3 is built from 13 residues. The CDR3 region is CASRLTRSYGYTF. CDR3 DNA: TGTGCCAGCAGACTGACACGGTCCTATGGCTACACCTTC.